Listed here are 2 T cell receptor beta chains from one sample, sequenced in a study of control samples from healthy donors and cancer patients. TCRdb's table, derived via immunoSEQ multiplex PCR, lists solely in-frame clones and lacks some. The table lists 26,000 or so clones, 91% of them singletons. The source material was PBMCs. These receptors were obtained from a man aged 50-59 years with lung cancer.

V usage is TRBV9 and J usage is TRBJ2-5; 11 nucleotides line up with TRBD1. There are 14 residues in the CDR3. Trimming at V came to 2 bases and at J to 5 bases, leaving 2 bases not matched to a gene. Per the germline V gene, CDR1 is SGDLS and CDR2 is YYNGEE. CDR3 DNA: TGTGCCAGCAGCGTGGACAGGGGGCGTGAGACCCAGTACTTC. Translated, it gives CASSVDRGRETQYF.

The J gene is TRBJ2-5, the V gene TRBV5-4; D unclear. The CDR3 sequence is 12 residues long. Per germline, CDR1 SGHNT and CDR2 YYREEE (reference sequence). Trimming removed 0 bases at V and 0 bases at J, with 0 bases between. The CDR3 coding sequence is TGTGCCAGCAGCTTGGACCAAGAGACCCAGTACTTC. It codes for CASSLDQETQYF.